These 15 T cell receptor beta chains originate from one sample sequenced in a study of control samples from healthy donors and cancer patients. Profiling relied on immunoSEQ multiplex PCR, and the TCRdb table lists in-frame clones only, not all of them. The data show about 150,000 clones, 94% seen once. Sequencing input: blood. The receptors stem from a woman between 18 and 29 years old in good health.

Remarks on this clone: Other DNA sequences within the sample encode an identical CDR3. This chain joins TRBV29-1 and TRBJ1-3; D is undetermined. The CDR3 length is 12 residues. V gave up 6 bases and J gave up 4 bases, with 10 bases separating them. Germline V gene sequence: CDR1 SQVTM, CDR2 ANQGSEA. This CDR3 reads CSVRGGGNTIYF. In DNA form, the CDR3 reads TGCAGCGTCCGGGGTGGGGGAAACACCATATATTTT.

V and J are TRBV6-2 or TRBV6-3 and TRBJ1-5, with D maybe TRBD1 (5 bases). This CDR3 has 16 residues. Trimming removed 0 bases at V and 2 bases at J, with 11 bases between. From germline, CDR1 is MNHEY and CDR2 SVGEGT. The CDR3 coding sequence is TGTGCCAGCAGTTACTCGACCGGGACGGGCAATCAGCCCCAGCATTTT. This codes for CASSYSTGTGNQPQHF.

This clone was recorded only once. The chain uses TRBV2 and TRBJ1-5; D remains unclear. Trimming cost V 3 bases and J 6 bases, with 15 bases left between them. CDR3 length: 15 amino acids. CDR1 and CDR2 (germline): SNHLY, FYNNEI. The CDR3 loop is CASSEDSQSAQPQHF. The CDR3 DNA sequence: TGTGCCAGCAGTGAGGATAGTCAGTCGGCTCAGCCCCAGCATTTT.

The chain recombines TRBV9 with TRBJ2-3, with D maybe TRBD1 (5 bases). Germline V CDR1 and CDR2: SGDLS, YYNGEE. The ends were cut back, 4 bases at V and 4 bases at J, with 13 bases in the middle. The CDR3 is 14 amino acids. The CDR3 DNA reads TGTGCCAGCAGCCGAGCGCAGGGTGCAGATACGCAGTATTTT. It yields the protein CASSRAQGADTQYF.

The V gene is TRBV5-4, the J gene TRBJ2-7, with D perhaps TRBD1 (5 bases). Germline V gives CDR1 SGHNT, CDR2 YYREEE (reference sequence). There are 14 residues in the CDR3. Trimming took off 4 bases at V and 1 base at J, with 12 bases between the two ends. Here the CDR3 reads CASSQPTVSYEQYF. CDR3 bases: TGTGCCAGCAGCCAGCCGACAGTTTCCTACGAGCAGTACTTC.

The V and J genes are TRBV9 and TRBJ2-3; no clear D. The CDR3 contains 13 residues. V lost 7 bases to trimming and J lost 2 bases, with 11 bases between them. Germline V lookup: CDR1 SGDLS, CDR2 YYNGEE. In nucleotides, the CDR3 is TGTGCCAGCTCCCTCCAGATCACAGATACGCAGTATTTT. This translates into CASSLQITDTQYF.

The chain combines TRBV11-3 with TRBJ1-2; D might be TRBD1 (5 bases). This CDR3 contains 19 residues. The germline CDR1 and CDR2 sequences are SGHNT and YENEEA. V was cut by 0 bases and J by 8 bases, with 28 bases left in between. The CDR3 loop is CASSLDSLRGQPSTMGYTF. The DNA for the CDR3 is TGTGCCAGCAGCTTAGACTCGTTGAGGGGCCAACCGTCAACTATGGGCTACACCTTC.

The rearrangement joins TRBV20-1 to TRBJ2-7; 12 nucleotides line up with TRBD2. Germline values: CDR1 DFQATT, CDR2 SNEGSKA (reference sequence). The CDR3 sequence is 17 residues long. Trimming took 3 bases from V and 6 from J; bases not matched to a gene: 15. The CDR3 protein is CSASLLAGGPVPIEQYF. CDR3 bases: TGCAGTGCTAGTCTTCTAGCGGGAGGGCCCGTACCGATCGAGCAGTACTTC.

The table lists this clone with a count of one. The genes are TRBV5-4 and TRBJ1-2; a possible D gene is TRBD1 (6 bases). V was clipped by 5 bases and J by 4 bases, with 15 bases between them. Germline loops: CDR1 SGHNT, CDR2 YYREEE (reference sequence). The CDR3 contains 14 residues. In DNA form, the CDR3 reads TGTGCCAGCAGACCGAACCGGACAGCCTATGGCTACACCTTC. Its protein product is CASRPNRTAYGYTF.

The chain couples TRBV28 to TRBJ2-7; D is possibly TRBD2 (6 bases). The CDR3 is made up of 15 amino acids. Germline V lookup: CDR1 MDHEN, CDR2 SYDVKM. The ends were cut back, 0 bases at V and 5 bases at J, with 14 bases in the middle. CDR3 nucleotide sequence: TGTGCCAGCAGTTTATGGGGCGGCGGGGACCACGAGCAGTACTTC. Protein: CASSLWGGGDHEQYF.

The chain's CDR3 is CASSTRASISADTEAFF. The CDR3 nucleotides are TGTGCCAGCAGCACTCGGGCCTCAATCTCCGCGGACACTGAAGCTTTCTTT. The chain uses TRBV7-9 and TRBJ1-1; D unclear. The CDR3 extends over 17 amino acids. Per germline, CDR1 SEHNR and CDR2 FQNEAQ (reference sequence). The V gene lost 5 bases and the J gene lost 3 bases, with 22 bases spanning the gap.

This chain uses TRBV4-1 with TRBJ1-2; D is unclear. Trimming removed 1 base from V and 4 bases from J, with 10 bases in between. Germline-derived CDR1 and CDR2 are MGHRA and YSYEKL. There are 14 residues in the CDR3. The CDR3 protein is CASSQVVQPYGYTF. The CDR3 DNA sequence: TGCGCCAGCAGCCAAGTCGTACAGCCCTATGGCTACACCTTC.

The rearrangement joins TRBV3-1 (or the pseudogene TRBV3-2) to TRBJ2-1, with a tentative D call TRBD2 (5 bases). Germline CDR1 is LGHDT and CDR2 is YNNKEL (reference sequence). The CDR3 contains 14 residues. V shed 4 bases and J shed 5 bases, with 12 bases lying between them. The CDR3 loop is CASSLREAHNEQFF. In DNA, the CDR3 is TGTGCCAGCAGCCTACGGGAAGCCCACAATGAGCAGTTCTTC.

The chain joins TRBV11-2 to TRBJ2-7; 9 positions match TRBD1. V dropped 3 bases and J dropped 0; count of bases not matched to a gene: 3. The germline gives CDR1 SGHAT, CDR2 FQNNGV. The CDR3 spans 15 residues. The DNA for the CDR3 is TGTGCCAGCAGCTTGGACAGGGGCCGCTCCTACGAGCAGTACTTC. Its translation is CASSLDRGRSYEQYF.

The CDR3 region has the DNA TGTGCCAGCAATTCCCCGACCTATGGCTACACCTTC. It yields the protein CASNSPTYGYTF. This chain joins TRBV28 and TRBJ1-2, with D uncertain. The V gene lost 7 bases and the J gene lost 4 bases, with 10 bases spanning the gap. Germline-derived CDR1 and CDR2 are MDHEN and SYDVKM. This CDR3 is 12 amino acids long.